This paragraph reports one TCR beta chain. Antigen unknown. The germline gives CDR1 SGHTA, CDR2 FQGNSA. CDR3 size: 19 residues. V was cut by 1 base and J by 2 bases, with 20 bases left in between. Individual cDNA molecules carried attached unique molecular identifiers. TCRdb called the 5' RACE reads again in MiXCR, with one record for every CDR3 protein. The profile shows tens of thousands of distinct CDR3 sequences, roughly 7% of them singletons. This record belongs to a study of early T cells in non-severe SARS-CoV-2 infection. On the study more broadly: Sequencing targeted bulk RNA from unsorted whole blood, leaving chains unpaired.

Study-wide points: A preference for anti-spike CD8 responses marked VDJdb matching, which missed private and CD4 specificities.

This chain connects TRBV7-2 to TRBJ2-2, with D possibly matching TRBD1 (6 bases). The TCR comes from an adult who was a healthcare worker with PCR-confirmed SARS-CoV-2 infection or an uninfected control (not recorded which). Sequenced input: whole blood. The CDR3 coding sequence is TGTGCCAGCAGCTTAGAGTCAGTACGTGGGGGCGGTAACACCGGGGAGCTGTTTTTT. This gives the protein CASSLESVRGGGNTGELFF.